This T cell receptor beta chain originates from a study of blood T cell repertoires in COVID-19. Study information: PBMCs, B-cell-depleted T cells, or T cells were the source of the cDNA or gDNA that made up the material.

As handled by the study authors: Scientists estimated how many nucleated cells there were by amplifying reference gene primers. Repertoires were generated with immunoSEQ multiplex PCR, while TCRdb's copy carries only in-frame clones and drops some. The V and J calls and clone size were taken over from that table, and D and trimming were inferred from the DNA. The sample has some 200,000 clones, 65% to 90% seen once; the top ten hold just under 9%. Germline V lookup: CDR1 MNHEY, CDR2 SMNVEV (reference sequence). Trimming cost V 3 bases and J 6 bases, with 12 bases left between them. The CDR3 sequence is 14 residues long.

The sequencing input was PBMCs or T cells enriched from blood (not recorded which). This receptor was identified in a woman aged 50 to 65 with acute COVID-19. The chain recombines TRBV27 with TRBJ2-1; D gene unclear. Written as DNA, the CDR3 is TGTGCCAGCAGTTTGGCCCCAACTACCAATGAGCAGTTCTTC. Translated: CASSLAPTTNEQFF.